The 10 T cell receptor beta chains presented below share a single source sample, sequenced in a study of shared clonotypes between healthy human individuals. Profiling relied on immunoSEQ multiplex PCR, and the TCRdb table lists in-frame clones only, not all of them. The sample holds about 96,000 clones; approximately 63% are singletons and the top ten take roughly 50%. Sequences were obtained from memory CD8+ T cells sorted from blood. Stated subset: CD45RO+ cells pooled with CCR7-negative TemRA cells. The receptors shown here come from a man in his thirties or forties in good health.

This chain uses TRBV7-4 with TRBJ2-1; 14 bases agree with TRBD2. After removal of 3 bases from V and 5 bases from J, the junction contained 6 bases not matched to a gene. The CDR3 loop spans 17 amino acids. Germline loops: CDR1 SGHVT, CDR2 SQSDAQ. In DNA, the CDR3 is TGTGCCAGCAGCTTGACTAGCGGGAGGGCAATTGACAATGAGCAGTTCTTC. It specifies CASSLTSGRAIDNEQFF.

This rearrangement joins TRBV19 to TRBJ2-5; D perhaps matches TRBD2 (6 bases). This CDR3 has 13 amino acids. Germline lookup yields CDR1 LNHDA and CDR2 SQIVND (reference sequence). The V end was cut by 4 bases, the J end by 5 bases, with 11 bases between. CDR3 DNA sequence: TGTGCCAGTAGTAGATGGGCGGGGGAGACCCAGTACTTC. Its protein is CASSRWAGETQYF.

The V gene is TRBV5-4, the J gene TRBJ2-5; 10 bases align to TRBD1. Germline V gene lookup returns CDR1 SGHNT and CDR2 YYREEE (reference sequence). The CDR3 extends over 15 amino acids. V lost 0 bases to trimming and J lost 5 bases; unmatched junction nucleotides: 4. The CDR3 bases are TGTGCCAGCAGCTTGGGGGGACAGGGGTGGGAGACCCAGTACTTC. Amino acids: CASSLGGQGWETQYF.

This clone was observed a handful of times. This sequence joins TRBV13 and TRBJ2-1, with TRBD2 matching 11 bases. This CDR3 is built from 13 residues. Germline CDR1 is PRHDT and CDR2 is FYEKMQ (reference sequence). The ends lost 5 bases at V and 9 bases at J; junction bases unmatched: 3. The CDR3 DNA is TGTGCCAGCAGCGCACTAGCGGGAGTTGAGCAGTTCTTC. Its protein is CASSALAGVEQFF.

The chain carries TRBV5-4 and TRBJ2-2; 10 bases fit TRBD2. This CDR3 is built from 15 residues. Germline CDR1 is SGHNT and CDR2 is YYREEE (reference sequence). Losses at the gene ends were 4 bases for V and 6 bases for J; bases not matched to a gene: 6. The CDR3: CASSPGTSDAGELFF. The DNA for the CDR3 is TGTGCCAGCAGCCCCGGGACTAGCGATGCCGGGGAGCTGTTTTTT.

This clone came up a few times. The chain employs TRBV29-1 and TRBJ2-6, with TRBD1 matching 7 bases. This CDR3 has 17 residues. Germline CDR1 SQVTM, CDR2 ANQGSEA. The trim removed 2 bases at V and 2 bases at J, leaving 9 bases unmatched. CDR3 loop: CSVEPQQGLAGANVLTF. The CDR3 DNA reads TGCAGCGTTGAACCCCAACAGGGGTTGGCTGGGGCCAACGTCCTGACTTTC.

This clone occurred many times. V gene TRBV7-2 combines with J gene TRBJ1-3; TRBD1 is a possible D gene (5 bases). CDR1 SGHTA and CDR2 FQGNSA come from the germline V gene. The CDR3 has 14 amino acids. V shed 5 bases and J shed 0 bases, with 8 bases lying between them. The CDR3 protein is CASSKGTSGNTIYF. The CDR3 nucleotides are TGTGCCAGCAGCAAAGGGACCTCTGGAAACACCATATATTTT. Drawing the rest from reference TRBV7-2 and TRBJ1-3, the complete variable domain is GAGVSQSPSNKVTEKGKDVELRCDPISGHTALYWYRQSLGQGLEFLIYFQGNSAPDKSGLPSDRFSAERTGGSVSTLTIQRTQQEDSAVYLCASSKGTSGNTIYFGEGSWLTVV.

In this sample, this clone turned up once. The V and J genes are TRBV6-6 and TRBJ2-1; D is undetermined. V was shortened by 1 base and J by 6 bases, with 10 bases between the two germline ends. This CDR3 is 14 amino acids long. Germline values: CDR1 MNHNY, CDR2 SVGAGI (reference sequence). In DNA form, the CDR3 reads TGTGCCAGCAGTTACTGGGCAGGCGCCAATGAGCAGTTCTTC. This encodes CASSYWAGANEQFF.

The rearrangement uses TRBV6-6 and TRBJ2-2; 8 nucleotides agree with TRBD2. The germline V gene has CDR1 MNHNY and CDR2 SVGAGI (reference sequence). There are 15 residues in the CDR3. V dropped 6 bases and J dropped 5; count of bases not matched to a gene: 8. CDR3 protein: CASSSSGSRTGELFF. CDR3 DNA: TGTGCCAGCAGCTCCAGCGGGAGTAGGACCGGGGAGCTGTTTTTT.

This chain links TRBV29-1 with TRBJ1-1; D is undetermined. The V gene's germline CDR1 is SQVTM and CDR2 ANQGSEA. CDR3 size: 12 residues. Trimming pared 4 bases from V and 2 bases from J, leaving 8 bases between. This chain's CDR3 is CSVGWDNTEAFF. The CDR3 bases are TGCAGCGTTGGATGGGATAACACTGAAGCTTTCTTT.